The 22 T cell receptor beta chains listed next were all sequenced from one sample in a study of blood T cell repertoires in COVID-19. The protocol was immunoSEQ multiplex PCR, while the TCRdb copy is restricted to in-frame clones and leaves out a portion. The sample lists about 400,000 clones; roughly 90% were seen once. The sample comprised peripheral blood. The receptors come from a man aged 35 to 55 with acute or convalescent COVID-19.

V usage is TRBV6-6 and J usage is TRBJ2-3, with 10 bases identical to TRBD1. This CDR3 spans 24 amino acids. Germline V gives CDR1 MNHNY, CDR2 SVGAGI (reference sequence). With V trimmed by 5 bases and J by 2 bases, 31 bases remained unmatched. The CDR3 protein is CASSPNPGTGEMGLFIGPTDTQYF. The CDR3 DNA reads as TGTGCCAGCAGTCCAAATCCCGGGACAGGGGAGATGGGTCTATTCATAGGTCCCACAGATACGCAGTATTTT.

This chain connects TRBV18 to TRBJ1-1, with D possibly TRBD1 on 5 matching bases. This CDR3 spans 12 amino acids. V lost 4 bases, J lost 8 bases, and 11 bases lay in between. Per the germline V gene, CDR1 is KGHSH and CDR2 is LQKENI. The CDR3 sequence: CASSRQGGEAFF. In nucleotides, the CDR3 is TGTGCCAGCTCACGCCAGGGAGGCGAAGCTTTCTTT.

This sequence joins TRBV3-1 (or the pseudogene TRBV3-2) and TRBJ2-5; D gene ambiguous. Trimming removed 4 bases from V and 9 bases from J, with 15 bases in between. This CDR3 spans 13 amino acids. Germline values: CDR1 LGHDT, CDR2 YNNKEL (reference sequence). The CDR3 region has the DNA TGTGCCAGCAGCCTAAGGAGCCAATCTCCCCAGTACTTC. This translates into CASSLRSQSPQYF.

A word on this clone: This sample includes further DNA sequences coding for the same CDR3. This chain connects TRBV25-1 to TRBJ1-5; TRBD1 matches at 8 bases. The J segment lost 7 bases and the V segment lost 3 bases, leaving 5 bases of the junction unmatched. The CDR3 runs to 14 residues. Germline V gene lookup returns CDR1 MGHDK and CDR2 SYGVNS. The CDR3 spells CASSDSGGGQPQHF. The CDR3 DNA reads as TGTGCCAGCAGTGATTCAGGGGGCGGACAGCCCCAGCATTTT.

This chain connects TRBV11-2 to TRBJ2-7; 7 bases map to TRBD1. CDR1 and CDR2 (germline): SGHAT, FQNNGV. The trim removed 6 bases at V and 5 bases at J, leaving 10 bases unmatched. The length of the CDR3 is 14 residues. The CDR3 DNA follows: TGTGCCAGCAGTAGGGACAGTCCTTATGACGAGCAGTACTTC. Its protein is CASSRDSPYDEQYF.

This sequence joins TRBV7-9 and TRBJ1-1; TRBD1 agrees at 7 bases. The V segment lost 4 bases and the J segment 11 bases; nucleotides outside the gene matches: 10. Germline values: CDR1 SEHNR, CDR2 FQNEAQ (reference sequence). The length of the CDR3 is 13 residues. The CDR3 coding sequence is TGTGCCAGCAGCTCGACAGGGTGGCCCTTGGCTTTCTTT. Encoded protein: CASSSTGWPLAFF.

The chain links TRBV4-3 to TRBJ1-2; the D gene is possibly TRBD1 (5 bases). The CDR3 loop spans 17 amino acids. Trimming pared 0 bases from V and 8 bases from J, leaving 22 bases between. CDR1 is LGHNA, CDR2 YSLEER, per germline. The DNA of the CDR3 is TGCGCCAGCAGCCAAGAATTAGGCCGGGAAGGCGGGGGAGGCTACACCTTC. It specifies CASSQELGREGGGGYTF.

This clone was found a few times. A junction boundary mismatches the germline segment, possibly from a read error. This chain connects TRBV7-2 to TRBJ2-6, with D unresolved. Germline V gives CDR1 SGHTA, CDR2 FQGNSA. This CDR3 has 15 residues. In nucleotides, the CDR3 is TGTGCCAGCAGCGTAGCCCGGGCTGGGGCCAACGTCCTGACTTTC. Its translation: CASSVARAGANVLTF.

This chain joins TRBV11-2 and TRBJ2-7, with 7 bases fitting TRBD2. V lost 5 bases and J lost 7; bases outside the gene matches: 8. Germline CDR1 is SGHAT and CDR2 is FQNNGV. This CDR3 has 13 residues. CDR3 coding DNA: TGTGCCAGCAGCGGAGACGGGGGGAGGGAGCAGTACTTC. Protein sequence: CASSGDGGREQYF. The complete variable domain, with remaining parts taken from reference TRBV11-2 and TRBJ2-7, reads EAGVAQSPRYKIIEKRQSVAFWCNPISGHATLYWYQQILGQGPKLLIQFQNNGVVDDSQLPKDRFSAERLKGVDSTLKIQPAKLEDSAVYLCASSGDGGREQYFGPGTRLTVT.

The chain links TRBV16 to TRBJ2-7; possibly TRBD1 for D (5 bases). The V and J ends lost 4 bases and 4 bases respectively, with 8 bases between them. This CDR3 is built from 12 residues. Per germline, CDR1 KGHSY and CDR2 FQNENV. The CDR3 nucleotides read TGTGCCAGCAGCCCAGGGTGGTACGAGCAGTACTTC. Its protein product is CASSPGWYEQYF.

The chain is built from TRBV5-1 and TRBJ2-7; tentatively, D is TRBD2 (6 bases). Between the trimmed V and J ends, which lost 6 bases and 3 bases, there was a span of 19 bases. CDR1 is SGHRS, CDR2 YFSETQ, per germline. The CDR3 spans 15 residues. CDR3 sequence reads: CASTPTGGPIYEQYF. The CDR3 nucleotides are TGCGCCAGCACCCCGACCGGGGGTCCCATCTACGAGCAGTACTTC.

The J gene is TRBJ1-2, the V gene TRBV6-1, with unresolved D. Germline V gene lookup returns CDR1 MNHNS and CDR2 SASEGT. Trimming left V 2 bases short and J 1 base short, with 11 bases between. CDR3 length equals 15 residues. The CDR3 DNA is TGTGCCAGCAGTGAAAGCGGCAGCCTTAACTATGGCTACACCTTC. Translated, it gives CASSESGSLNYGYTF.

This chain connects TRBV11-2 to TRBJ2-1; the D is unclear. The V gene lost 5 bases and the J gene lost 10 bases, with 9 bases spanning the gap. The germline V gene encodes CDR1 SGHAT and CDR2 FQNNGV. The CDR3 runs to 11 residues. CDR3: CASSPAREQFF. CDR3 DNA: TGTGCCAGCAGCCCAGCGAGGGAGCAGTTCTTC.

The J gene is TRBJ1-2, the V gene TRBV4-3; 9 positions match TRBD1. The CDR3 covers 15 residues. Losses at the gene ends were 3 bases for V and 8 bases for J; bases not matched to a gene: 10. Germline V CDR1 and CDR2: LGHNA, YSLEER. CDR3 sequence: CASSQPGTGIPGYTF. CDR3 DNA sequence: TGCGCCAGCAGCCAGCCCGGGACAGGGATCCCCGGCTACACCTTC.

This clone was observed many times. The CDR3 region is CASSSGLAGGVQYF. The DNA of the CDR3 is TGTGCCAGCAGTTCGGGACTAGCGGGAGGGGTCCAGTACTTC. The genes are TRBV28 and TRBJ2-5; 16 nucleotides align to TRBD2. J lost 10 bases, V lost 4 bases, and 3 bases had no gene match. The CDR3 consists of 14 residues. Germline CDR1 is MDHEN and CDR2 is SYDVKM.

The chain employs TRBV6-5 and TRBJ2-3; possibly TRBD2 for D (5 bases). V was pared by 2 bases and J by 0 bases, with 9 bases between. From germline, CDR1 is MNHEY and CDR2 SVGAGI. The CDR3 covers 15 residues. CDR3 sequence reads: CASSYTGSSTDTQYF. The CDR3 region has the DNA TGTGCCAGCAGTTACACGGGGTCTAGCACAGATACGCAGTATTTT.

V and J are TRBV6-1 and TRBJ1-2, with 7 bases fitting TRBD1. This CDR3 is built from 15 residues. Trimming removed 1 base from V and 4 bases from J; junction bases left unmatched: 6. Germline V gene data show CDR1 as MNHNS and CDR2 as SASEGT. Here the CDR3 reads CASSEETGSGYGYTF. The CDR3 DNA follows: TGTGCCAGCAGTGAAGAGACAGGGAGTGGCTATGGCTACACCTTC.

This rearrangement joins TRBV7-2 to TRBJ1-1; tentatively, D is TRBD1 (6 bases). Germline CDR1 SGHTA, CDR2 FQGNSA. The CDR3 totals 15 residues. Trimming left V 3 bases short and J 5 bases short, with 16 bases between. CDR3 loop: CASSLLLQGRTEAFF. CDR3 DNA sequence: TGTGCCAGCAGCTTGCTATTACAGGGTAGGACTGAAGCTTTCTTT.

The chain is built from TRBV4-3 and TRBJ2-1, with TRBD1 matching 11 bases. Germline CDR1 and CDR2: LGHNA and YSLEER. J lost 1 base, V lost 2 bases, and 7 bases had no gene match. This CDR3 is built from 18 residues. This CDR3 is CASSQITGTGGSYNEQFF. The CDR3 DNA sequence: TGCGCCAGCAGCCAAATAACGGGGACAGGGGGTTCCTACAATGAGCAGTTCTTC.

V gene TRBV6-5 combines with J gene TRBJ2-7; D gene ambiguous. From germline, CDR1 is MNHEY and CDR2 SVGAGI. The CDR3 consists of 15 residues. V lost 0 bases, J lost 2 bases, and 11 bases lay in between. The CDR3 nucleotides are TGTGCCAGCAGTTACTCGTCGGCCAGGCCCTACGAGCAGTACTTC. Translated: CASSYSSARPYEQYF.

J is TRBJ2-1 and V is TRBV9; 7 bases align to TRBD1. Trimming at V came to 5 bases and at J to 0 bases, leaving 8 bases not matched to a gene. The CDR3 is 16 residues long. Germline CDR1 and CDR2: SGDLS and YYNGEE. In DNA form, the CDR3 reads TGTGCCAGCAGTACATCCCGGGACAGCTCCTACAATGAGCAGTTCTTC. This sequence encodes CASSTSRDSSYNEQFF.

J is TRBJ1-5 and V is TRBV5-6; 9 bases are a match to TRBD1. Germline V gene lookup returns CDR1 SGHDT and CDR2 YYEEEE. This CDR3 comprises 16 residues. The ends lost 4 bases at V and 3 bases at J; junction bases unmatched: 8. CDR3 sequence: CASSPYRDRDNQPQHF. DNA of the CDR3: TGTGCCAGCAGCCCATACAGGGACAGGGACAATCAGCCCCAGCATTTT.